This TCR beta chain came from a study of blood T cell repertoires in COVID-19. For the study at large: Material from acute and convalescent COVID-19 was sourced from the United States, Italy and Spain.

Repertoires were generated with immunoSEQ multiplex PCR, while TCRdb's copy carries only in-frame clones and drops some. Counted here are under 150,000 clones, around 85% occurring once; the ten biggest clones make up approximately 13%. In germline, CDR1 is MNHNY, CDR2 SVGAGI (reference sequence). V dropped 5 bases and J dropped 3; count of bases not matched to a gene: 9. The CDR3 length is 16 residues. This TCR derives from a human donor in a cohort sampled during active COVID-19. The chain recombines TRBV6-6 with TRBJ2-1; 8 nucleotides line up with TRBD1. The sample consisted of peripheral blood. The CDR3 is CASSQTGQGGYNEQFF. Written as DNA, the CDR3 is TGTGCCAGCAGTCAAACCGGACAGGGAGGCTACAATGAGCAGTTCTTC.